Here is one TCR beta chain with its context. The Seattle patients joined while their infection was active and were tracked longitudinally afterward. This entry is derived from a study of blood T cell repertoires in COVID-19. Study-level background: Nucleic acid was either cDNA or gDNA, and it came from T cells, B-cell-depleted T cells, or PBMCs.

V shed 3 bases and J shed 7 bases, with 10 bases lying between them. Germline CDR1 reads MDHEN; CDR2 reads SYDVKM. The CDR3 runs to 14 residues. Study processing details: Scientists estimated how many nucleated cells there were by amplifying reference gene primers. Repertoires were generated with immunoSEQ multiplex PCR, while TCRdb's copy carries only in-frame clones and drops some. The V and J calls and the clone size are those of that table, but D and trimming were determined from the DNA. The data hold about 150,000 clones, with roughly 84% observed a single time. Sequencing input: peripheral blood. This receptor was obtained from a man between 60 and 75 years old with COVID-19, enrolled during active disease. The genes are TRBV28 and TRBJ1-6, with D possibly TRBD1 on 5 matching bases. The CDR3, as DNA: TGTGCCAGCAGTTTTTGGGGGGGAAATTCACCCCTCCACTTT. This translates into CASSFWGGNSPLHF.